This note documents a single T cell receptor beta chain sequence. This specimen belongs to a study of blood T cell repertoires in COVID-19. The protocol was immunoSEQ multiplex PCR, while the TCRdb copy is restricted to in-frame clones and leaves out a portion. Of fewer than 35,000 clones detected, approximately 89% appear once; the ten largest clones hold under 30%. The ends lost 3 bases at V and 0 bases at J; junction bases unmatched: 3. Per the germline V gene, CDR1 is KGHSH and CDR2 is LQKENI. There are 15 residues in the CDR3. The genes are TRBV18 and TRBJ2-3, with 7 nucleotides matching TRBD2. The sequence was collected from a man older than 75 with acute or convalescent COVID-19. What was sequenced was peripheral blood. The CDR3, as DNA: TGTGCCAGCTCACCGAGCGGGGCTAGCACAGATACGCAGTATTTT. Its translation is CASSPSGASTDTQYF.